This TCR beta chain emerged from a study of cytomegalovirus exposure and HLA in healthy donors. Study in general: The roughly 120 validation repertoires and the approximately 690 first-cohort repertoires shared a platform, a later analysis reported. Whole-study findings and limits: It was found in a later analysis that first-cohort TCR clusters tended to co-occur in the approximately 130 validation repertoires. Researchers reported that three CMV-associated chains were confirmed in vitro as CMV antigen-specific.

In regard to this clone: The antigen remains unidentified.

Here immunoSEQ multiplex PCR was the method, and the copy in TCRdb shows in-frame clones only, minus some. The profile shows 100,000 to 150,000 clones, 95% to 96% of them singletons. CDR3 length: 13 residues. V lost 4 bases, J lost 2 bases, and 7 bases lay in between. Germline loops: CDR1 MNHEY, CDR2 SVGAGI. The sequenced sample consisted of PBMCs. J is TRBJ2-3 and V is TRBV6-5, with no clear D. This receptor was taken from a young man in good health and CMV-seronegative. CDR3 residues: CASSLTFTDTQYF. CDR3 DNA: TGTGCCAGCAGTTTAACATTCACAGATACGCAGTATTTT.